This T cell receptor beta chain was recovered during a study of HIV-infected patients and healthy controls. Germline V gene sequence: CDR1 PRHDT, CDR2 FYEKMQ (reference sequence). V lost 1 base and J 8 bases, leaving 17 bases between the germline ends. This CDR3 spans 15 amino acids. Whole blood was used without fractionation, so all unsorted peripheral T cells were included. cDNA was made from approximately 500 ng RNA using alpha and beta constant primers. Using multiplexing indices, alpha and beta chain libraries were generated apart by chain-specific third strand synthesis. MiXCR, run by TCRdb on the 5' RACE reads, gives a single entry per CDR3 protein. The data show around 16,000 distinct CDR3 sequences, 9.4% seen once. This clonotype is large in the sample. Its antigen is as yet unknown. Study-level results: In healthy controls, MAIT alpha CDR3s were common; in HIV+ repertoires, severely depleted.

The receptor comes from an adult in good health. The chain uses TRBV13 and TRBJ1-2; tentative D call: TRBD1 (5 bases). The sample comprised blood. The CDR3 nucleotides are TGTGCCAGCAGCTTAGCCGGGGCCAGTCTAAAAGGCTACACCTTC. Translating it yields CASSLAGASLKGYTF.